This T cell receptor beta chain is drawn from a study of CD8 T cells in ankylosing spondylitis (TCRdb year 2017). With regard to the full study: T cell receptor beta repertoires were profiled in healthy donors and ankylosing spondylitis patients so that disease-linked TCR variants could be found. Samples of peripheral blood were taken, and for ankylosing spondylitis patients, synovial fluid was collected as well. In total, the full study cohort was made up of 110 or so healthy donors and more than 20 ankylosing spondylitis patients.

Overall study outcomes, separate from this receptor: A TCR beta motif made up of about eight highly homologous amino acid variants appeared to be characteristic of blood from ankylosing spondylitis patients. The disease-linked clones were reported as significantly enriched in matched synovial fluid samples from ankylosing spondylitis patients. Some motif variants were previously reported in synovial fluid and blood of reactive arthritis patients, suggesting common disease-initiation mechanisms. The disease-linked clones had a CD8+ phenotype and were found at relatively low frequencies in peripheral blood.

This clonotype has just a few counts. Its antigen is still unknown. Per-base quality was not reported, and no clone a single base away is much larger than it. Data came from an Illumina HiSeq 2500. TCR beta libraries were prepared by quantitative 5'-RACE with molecular barcodes. Per the authors' processing: To identify disease-linked TCR variants, a new computational method was used, one built on a probabilistic model of VDJ rearrangement. TCRdb reprocessing: public reads trimmed at Q25 with fastp, clones called with MiXCR, in-frame beta chains kept. Rows merge per CDR3 protein into single entries with the most common DNA and genes. These V and J calls are TCRdb output, not the study's own analysis. In this sample the table shows about 340,000 distinct CDR3 sequences, 6.5% to 10% of which occur a single time. About 14% of the sample comes from the top ten. The clonotype was recovered from a male donor with ankylosing spondylitis. The sample was blood, either unsorted or a sorted T cell fraction (not recorded which).

CDR3 sequence: CASSRLGTGGSNEQFF. The nucleotide sequence reads as follows: TGCGCCAGCAGCCGACTCGGGACAGGGGGCTCTAATGAGCAGTTCTTC. Recombination connected TRBV5-1 to TRBJ2-1, and TRBD1 matches 12 of the central bases. There are 16 amino acids in the CDR3, from cysteine to phenylalanine inclusive. The retained sequence is limited to the CDR3, 48 bases, with the frame set at the first base. The junction shows trimming of 4 bases on V and 7 bases on J, and the gene matches do not reach 9 bases of it. CDR1 and CDR2 were assigned from the germline V gene as SGHRS and YFSETQ.